Listed here is a single T cell receptor beta chain. What it recognizes is unknown. The entry originates in a study of graft-versus-host responses after intestinal transplantation. The wider study: Multivisceral, liver-intestinal, or isolated intestinal grafts were transplanted into recipients. All recipients were given anti-thymocyte globulin induction, and tacrolimus and steroids were then administered for three to four years.

Here immunoSEQ multiplex PCR was the method, and the copy in TCRdb shows in-frame clones only, minus some. Counted here are about 100,000 clones, roughly 87% occurring once; the ten biggest clones make up more than 0.75%. Study-wide findings and caveats: Peak GvH clone levels in circulation were associated with early post-transplant HvG declines. GvH clonotypes were identified within recipient marrow, with a subset emerging first in ileum or blood.

The TCR comes from a human donor who was the organ donor for an intestinal transplant. The sequencing here drew on unstimulated CD4+ T cells sorted from spleen or lymph node cells, taken before transplant.

The CDR3 DNA reads as TGCAGTGGTGGAAGGTCCGAGCAGTACTTC. Its protein is CSGGRSEQYF. The gene calls are TRBV20-1 and TRBJ2-7; no clear D gene. V was trimmed by 7 bases and J by 6 bases, leaving 10 bases between them. CDR1 and CDR2 from the germline V gene are DFQATT and SNEGSKA (reference sequence). The CDR3 is 10 amino acids.